The 27 T cell receptor beta chains in this list originate from one sample, sequenced in a study of radiotherapy plus CTLA-4 blockade in lung cancer. The assay was immunoSEQ multiplex PCR, and TCRdb's table has in-frame clones only and misses some. The sample has tens of thousands of clones, more than 85% seen once. The sequencing used peripheral blood, collected from a patient treated with radiotherapy plus ipilimumab. The source is a human donor with non-small cell lung cancer that progressed on radiotherapy plus ipilimumab.

This chain connects TRBV5-5 to TRBJ1-2; 8 positions agree with TRBD1. J was trimmed by 7 bases and V by 4 bases; bases with no gene match: 9. The CDR3 is made up of 14 amino acids. CDR1 and CDR2 (germline): SGHKS, YYEKEE (reference sequence). The CDR3 loop reads CASSGGTDRVGYTF. CDR3 in DNA: TGTGCCAGCAGCGGGGGAACGGACAGGGTTGGCTACACCTTC.

The chain combines TRBV5-1 with TRBJ2-7, with D perhaps TRBD1 (7 bases). In germline, CDR1 is SGHRS, CDR2 YFSETQ. This CDR3 has 15 residues. The V and J ends lost 7 bases and 5 bases respectively, with 22 bases between them. The CDR3 reads CASRGGTEGPHEQYF. CDR3 nucleotides: TGCGCCAGCCGAGGGGGGACAGAGGGTCCCCACGAGCAGTACTTC.

The chain recombines TRBV2 with TRBJ2-7; D is possibly TRBD1 (6 bases). The germline V gene has CDR1 SNHLY and CDR2 FYNNEI. CDR3 length: 15 residues. Between the trimmed V and J ends, which lost 3 bases and 6 bases, there was a span of 18 bases. The CDR3 sequence: CASSDLVEGVGEQYF. DNA for the CDR3: TGTGCCAGCAGTGACCTGGTTGAGGGGGTAGGCGAGCAGTACTTC.

This clone was seen a single time. The rearrangement joins TRBV5-1 to TRBJ1-6; TRBD1 agrees at 10 bases. Germline CDR1 reads SGHRS; CDR2 reads YFSETQ. J was trimmed by 8 bases and V by 6 bases; bases with no gene match: 5. CDR3 length: 14 residues. CDR3 in DNA: TGCGCCAGCAATACCGGGACAGGGGATTCACCCCTCCACTTT. Protein: CASNTGTGDSPLHF.

The rearrangement links TRBV30 to TRBJ1-2; the D gene is possibly TRBD1 (6 bases). The germline V gene has CDR1 GTSNPN and CDR2 SVGIG (reference sequence). CDR3 size: 14 residues. V was shortened by 3 bases and J by 7 bases, with 18 bases between the two germline ends. Written as DNA, the CDR3 is TGTGCCTGGAGCCGAGTAGGGGGAATAGGTGGCTACACCTTC. Encoded protein: CAWSRVGGIGGYTF.

Concerning this clone itself: Germline and junction disagree at one end, which may indicate a read error. This chain links TRBV7-2 with TRBJ1-5; no clear D gene. Germline CDR1 and CDR2: SGHTA and FQGNSA. The CDR3 runs 13 residues. Here the CDR3 DNA reads TGTGCCAGCAGCTTAGCGGGAGATCAGTCCCAGCATTTT. Amino acids: CASSLAGDQSQHF. Complete variable domain (other parts from reference TRBV7-2 and TRBJ1-5): GAGVSQSPSNKVTEKGKDVELRCDPISGHTALYWYRQSLGQGLEFLIYFQGNSAPDKSGLPSDRFSAERTGGSVSTLTIQRTQQEDSAVYLCASSLAGDQSQHFGDGTRLSIL.

The J gene is TRBJ1-1, the V gene TRBV18, with D uncertain. Germline V gives CDR1 KGHSH, CDR2 LQKENI. V was trimmed by 2 bases and J by 11 bases, leaving 15 bases between them. The length of the CDR3 is 13 residues. CDR3: CASSPGQALSAFF. For the CDR3, the DNA is TGTGCCAGCTCACCAGGGCAGGCCCTGAGTGCTTTCTTT.

This clone was detected only once. V usage is TRBV6-5 and J usage is TRBJ2-3, with D unresolved. The germline CDR1 and CDR2 sequences are MNHEY and SVGAGI. Trimming pared 2 bases from V and 4 bases from J, leaving 10 bases between. There are 14 residues in the CDR3. The CDR3 sequence: CASSYSEWSDTQYF. The CDR3 coding sequence is TGTGCCAGCAGTTACAGTGAATGGTCAGATACGCAGTATTTT.

The chain carries TRBV19 and TRBJ1-2, with TRBD1 matching 7 bases. V was pared by 8 bases and J by 1 base, with 7 bases of the junction left unmatched. This CDR3 comprises 14 residues. Looked up from germline, CDR1 is LNHDA and CDR2 is SQIVND (reference sequence). DNA of the CDR3: TGTGCCAGTGGGACAGCTCCAAATAACTATGGCTACACCTTC. This gives the protein CASGTAPNNYGYTF. Combining the CDR3 with reference TRBV19 and TRBJ1-2 gives the whole variable domain DGGITQSPKYLFRKEGQNVTLSCEQNLNHDAMYWYRQDPGQGLRLIYYSQIVNDFQKGDIAEGYSVSREKKESFPLTVTSAQKNPTAFYLCASGTAPNNYGYTFGSGTRLTVV.

The rearrangement uses TRBV18 and TRBJ2-1, with TRBD1 matching 9 bases. The CDR3 spans 15 residues. The trim removed 4 bases at V and 3 bases at J, leaving 4 bases unmatched. Germline values: CDR1 KGHSH, CDR2 LQKENI. The CDR3 DNA sequence: TGTGCCAGCTCACAGGGACAGGGAAACTACAATGAGCAGTTCTTC. It translates to CASSQGQGNYNEQFF.

J is TRBJ2-3 and V is TRBV6-1, with unresolved D. Per germline, CDR1 MNHNS and CDR2 SASEGT. This CDR3 contains 14 residues. V lost 2 bases and J lost 4, with 10 bases in between. As DNA, the CDR3 is TGTGCCAGCAGTGAAAACGGCAGATCAGATACGCAGTATTTT. Protein sequence: CASSENGRSDTQYF.

The chain uses TRBV15 and TRBJ2-1; 8 bases are a match to TRBD1. CDR1 and CDR2 from the germline V gene are LNHNV and YYDKDF (reference sequence). The V segment lost 1 base and the J segment 2 bases; nucleotides outside the gene matches: 10. The CDR3 spans 18 residues. Here the CDR3 reads CATSRGDRPLITYNEQFF. In DNA, the CDR3 is TGTGCCACCAGCAGAGGGGACAGGCCATTGATCACCTACAATGAGCAGTTCTTC.

The gene calls are TRBV7-6 and TRBJ2-5; unclear D gene. This CDR3 comprises 13 residues. Trimming took 0 bases from V and 5 from J, leaving 7 bases between them. Germline V gene sequence: CDR1 SGHVS, CDR2 FNYEAQ. The CDR3 reads CASSLARRETQYF. The CDR3 bases are TGTGCCAGCAGCTTAGCGAGACGGGAGACCCAGTACTTC.

This chain joins TRBV28 and TRBJ1-1; D perhaps matches TRBD1 (5 bases). The germline CDR1 and CDR2 sequences are MDHEN and SYDVKM. The V and J ends lost 2 bases and 5 bases respectively, with 9 bases between them. The CDR3 runs 13 residues. The CDR3 sequence is CASSLGGWTEAFF. The CDR3 nucleotides read TGTGCCAGCAGTTTAGGGGGGTGGACTGAAGCTTTCTTT.

This chain joins TRBV5-1 and TRBJ2-5; 9 positions match TRBD1. This CDR3 is 15 amino acids long. The germline V gene encodes CDR1 SGHRS and CDR2 YFSETQ. V dropped 4 bases and J dropped 5; count of bases not matched to a gene: 9. As DNA, the CDR3 is TGCGCCAGCAGCGGTAACAGGGGGCCTGGCGAGACCCAGTACTTC. Translated: CASSGNRGPGETQYF.

This chain connects TRBV30 to TRBJ1-1; D call uncertain. Trimming removed 1 base at V and 0 bases at J, with 18 bases between. The germline V gene has CDR1 GTSNPN and CDR2 SVGIG (reference sequence). The CDR3 loop spans 17 amino acids. CDR3 amino acids: CAWSERGGSPMNTEAFF. In nucleotides, the CDR3 is TGTGCCTGGAGTGAACGGGGTGGTAGTCCCATGAACACTGAAGCTTTCTTT.

The chain employs TRBV7-2 and TRBJ2-7, with D possibly TRBD2 on 7 matching bases. The germline gives CDR1 SGHTA, CDR2 FQGNSA. CDR3 length: 13 residues. Trimming pared 8 bases from V and 0 bases from J, leaving 11 bases between. The chain's CDR3 is CASGGAGSYEQYF. The CDR3 DNA reads as TGTGCCAGCGGGGGGGCGGGCTCCTACGAGCAGTACTTC. The full variable domain, completed using reference TRBV7-2 and TRBJ2-7, is GAGVSQSPSNKVTEKGKDVELRCDPISGHTALYWYRQSLGQGLEFLIYFQGNSAPDKSGLPSDRFSAERTGGSVSTLTIQRTQQEDSAVYLCASGGAGSYEQYFGPGTRLTVT.

This sequence joins TRBV2 and TRBJ2-2; D call uncertain. The CDR3 has 12 residues. The V end lost 8 bases, the J end lost 8 bases, and 12 bases lay between the germline ends. The V gene's germline CDR1 is SNHLY and CDR2 FYNNEI. For the CDR3, the DNA is TGTGCCAGCCCGAGAGCGTCTGGGGAGCTGTTTTTT. Translation: CASPRASGELFF.

The V call is TRBV5-1, the J call TRBJ2-3; D is possibly TRBD1 (8 bases). The CDR3 loop spans 16 amino acids. Trimming cost V 5 bases and J 3 bases, with 19 bases left between them. Germline V gene sequence: CDR1 SGHRS, CDR2 YFSETQ. Here the CDR3 DNA reads TGCGCCAGCAGTCCCATACAGGGGGGGAGGACAGATACGCAGTATTTT. This encodes CASSPIQGGRTDTQYF.

This chain connects TRBV18 to TRBJ2-5; maybe TRBD2 (6 bases). The germline gives CDR1 KGHSH, CDR2 LQKENI. The V end lost 3 bases, the J end lost 0 bases, and 17 bases lay between the germline ends. The CDR3 extends over 17 amino acids. The CDR3 nucleotides are TGTGCCAGCTCACCGAGGAGGGCAGGCTCGTACCAAGAGACCCAGTACTTC. As protein: CASSPRRAGSYQETQYF.

This clone was recorded only once. This chain uses TRBV5-4 with TRBJ1-2; D is possibly TRBD1 (5 bases). V shed 4 bases and J shed 5 bases, with 18 bases lying between them. Germline CDR1 SGHNT, CDR2 YYREEE (reference sequence). The CDR3 is 15 amino acids. This chain's CDR3 is CASSIGIGAGYGYTF. DNA for the CDR3: TGTGCCAGCAGCATTGGGATCGGGGCAGGGTATGGCTACACCTTC.

CDR3 bases: TGTGCCAGCAGCTTGCCTTCCGGGACCCAGTACTTC. Its protein is CASSLPSGTQYF. The rearrangement uses TRBV6-6 and TRBJ2-5, with unresolved D. V lost 6 bases and J lost 7, with 12 bases in between. CDR1 and CDR2 from the germline V gene are MNHNY and SVGAGI (reference sequence). The CDR3 runs to 12 residues.

This clone was observed a single time. This rearrangement joins TRBV21-1 to TRBJ1-1; TRBD1, the table's D call, was not compared with the DNA. TRBV21-1 is a listed pseudogene. The CDR3 extends over 15 amino acids. CDR3 in DNA: TGTGCCAGCAGCAAACAGACAGGGCTGAACACTGAAGCTTTCTTT. Translating gives CASSKQTGLNTEAFF.

The chain couples TRBV4-3 to TRBJ2-5; 12 bases are a match to TRBD2. Germline values: CDR1 LGHNA, CDR2 YSLEER. The CDR3 totals 15 residues. After removal of 6 bases from V and 2 bases from J, the junction contained 4 bases not matched to a gene. CDR3 sequence (DNA): TGCGCCAGCAGTATAGGACTAGCGGGACAAGAGACCCAGTACTTC. It translates to CASSIGLAGQETQYF.

With regard to this clone: The germline gene is not matched at one end of the junction; a read error may be the cause. Written as DNA, the CDR3 is TGTGCCAGCAGTGAAATGACAGGGTTCTTC. Protein sequence: CASSEMTGFF. The chain joins TRBV6-5 to TRBJ1-2, with 7 positions matching TRBD1. The length of the CDR3 is 10 residues. Germline loops: CDR1 MNHEY, CDR2 SVGAGI.

The rearrangement uses TRBV6-6 and TRBJ1-3; D call uncertain. Germline-derived CDR1 and CDR2 are MNHNY and SVGAGI (reference sequence). The CDR3 has 14 residues. The V and J ends lost 5 bases and 4 bases respectively, with 12 bases between them. DNA for the CDR3: TGTGCCAGCAGTCCTCCGGGGTCAGGAAACACCATATATTTT. Its translation is CASSPPGSGNTIYF.

V is TRBV9 and J is TRBJ2-7; D may be TRBD1 (6 bases). Germline V gives CDR1 SGDLS, CDR2 YYNGEE. V shed 7 bases and J shed 4 bases, with 15 bases lying between them. The CDR3 contains 13 residues. CDR3 sequence reads: CASPAGVGYEQYF. CDR3 DNA: TGTGCCAGCCCTGCAGGGGTCGGGTACGAGCAGTACTTC.